The 18 T cell receptor beta chains below were found in one sample sequenced in a study of regulatory T cells in long-lasting Graves disease (dated by TCRdb to the early 2020s). What the time point label conveys for this sample: newly diagnosed GD, antithyroid drugs for less than 3 months. For both TCR sequencing and RNA sequencing, RNA was extracted from PBMCs using TRIzol. Library preparation was by multiplex PCR. The sequencing machine was an Illumina HiSeq 4000. TCR beta libraries were built with iRepertoire HTBI primers and Arm-PCR amplification of CDR3 regions. TCRdb reran the public reads through fastp at Q25 and MiXCR, keeping productive beta chains. Here each entry gathers all rows of one CDR3 protein and keeps the most common genes and DNA. A total of around 250,000 distinct CDR3 sequences appear in this sample, approximately 18% of them only once. The top ten clones comprise about 14% of the sample.

The sample was also reused in another study, on T cells in Graves' hyperthyroidism and ophthalmopathy.

This material consisted of peripheral blood mononuclear cells (PBMCs), taken at new diagnosis, from a patient treated with antithyroid drugs. Source of these receptors: a woman in her twenties or thirties with Graves disease. Donor details come from another sample of the same person, matched by shared clones.

The V gene is TRBV2, the J gene TRBJ1-1; D unclear. Germline V CDR1 and CDR2: SNHLY, FYNNEI. The V gene lost 4 bases and the J gene lost 0 bases, with 15 bases spanning the gap. The CDR3 contains 16 residues. CDR3 DNA sequence: TGTGCCAGCAGTGTGGGTTTGCTTACCATGAACACTGAAGCTTTCTTT. Its translation: CASSVGLLTMNTEAFF.

This clonotype was counted ten times or more. The rearrangement joins TRBV5-1 to TRBJ2-3, with TRBD2 matching over 11 bases. Germline values: CDR1 SGHRS, CDR2 YFSETQ. The CDR3 loop spans 16 amino acids. Germline trimming cut 0 bases from V and 2 bases from J; bases unmatched to any gene: 2. DNA for the CDR3: TGCGCCAGCAGCTTGGCTAGCGGGGGGCACACAGATACGCAGTATTTT. Its translation is CASSLASGGHTDTQYF. The whole variable domain, remainder taken from reference TRBV5-1 and TRBJ2-3, is KAGVTQTPRYLIKTRGQQVTLSCSPISGHRSVSWYQQTPGQGLQFLFEYFSETQRNKGNFPGRFSGRQFSNSRSEMNVSTLELGDSALYLCASSLASGGHTDTQYFGPGTRLTVL.

This clonotype was recorded at least ten times. This chain links TRBV12-3 or TRBV12-4 with TRBJ2-7; 8 bases map to TRBD2. The CDR3 runs 16 residues. The V gene end was trimmed by 5 bases and the J gene end by 0 bases; junction bases not matched to a gene: 9. The CDR3, as DNA: TGTGCCAGCAGTACCGGATTAGCGGGGCTCTCCTACGAGCAGTACTTC. Encoded protein: CASSTGLAGLSYEQYF.

The sample holds many counts of this clonotype. J is TRBJ1-3 and V is TRBV7-2; D is undetermined. CDR3 size: 15 residues. In germline, CDR1 is SGHTA, CDR2 FQGNSA. Trimming stripped 3 bases from V and 1 base from J, with 10 bases between. In DNA form, the CDR3 reads TGTGCCAGCAGCTTGTACTTGGGATCTGGAAACACCATATATTTT. Translation gives CASSLYLGSGNTIYF.

The rearrangement joins TRBV10-3 to TRBJ1-3, with a possible D match to TRBD1 (5 bases). Trimming pared 10 bases from V and 0 bases from J, leaving 19 bases between. Germline V gene sequence: CDR1 ENHRY, CDR2 SYGVKD. The CDR3 has 16 residues. The CDR3: CATSPGPPLSGNTIYF. CDR3 nucleotides: TGTGCCACGAGTCCGGGACCTCCGCTCTCTGGAAACACCATATATTTT.

Many counts were recorded for this clonotype. V usage is TRBV7-8 and J usage is TRBJ2-7, with a possible D match to TRBD2 (7 bases). Germline-derived CDR1 and CDR2 are SGHVS and FQNEAQ. This CDR3 comprises 14 residues. V gave up 3 bases and J gave up 7 bases, with 16 bases separating them. CDR3 in amino acids: CASSFLGGQNEQYF. The CDR3 DNA sequence: TGTGCCAGCAGCTTCTTGGGGGGGCAAAATGAGCAGTACTTC.

This clonotype came up many times. The chain uses TRBV10-1 and TRBJ2-1; 9 bases fit TRBD1. CDR1 WNHNN and CDR2 SYGVQD come from the germline V gene (reference sequence). The junction had 8 bases not matched to a gene; V was cut back by 4 bases and J by 7 bases. This CDR3 has 15 amino acids. CDR3 nucleotides: TGCGCCAGCAGTGCGGGACAGGGTTTTAAGAATGAGCAGTTCTTC. Protein: CASSAGQGFKNEQFF.

In this sample, this clonotype turned up many times. The CDR3 is CSAARDFYEQYF. CDR3 in DNA: TGCAGTGCGGCGCGGGACTTCTACGAGCAGTACTTC. This rearrangement joins TRBV20-1 to TRBJ2-7; a weak D match, TRBD2 (6 bases). Trimming shortened V by 6 bases and J by 3 bases, and 12 bases separated the two germline ends. The germline CDR1 and CDR2 sequences are DFQATT and SNEGSKA (reference sequence). The CDR3 is 12 residues long.

This clonotype was detected many times. This chain connects TRBV14 to TRBJ2-3, with TRBD2 matching over 7 bases. Germline assignment: CDR1 SGHDN and CDR2 FVKESK. The CDR3 covers 15 residues. Trimming at V came to 1 base and at J to 5 bases, leaving 6 bases not matched to a gene. This CDR3 is CASSQGTRLGDTQYF. CDR3 bases: TGTGCCAGCAGCCAAGGGACTAGATTAGGAGATACGCAGTATTTT.

This clonotype was picked up many times. The chain couples TRBV7-9 to TRBJ2-1; D not certain. The germline V and J ends were trimmed by 1 base and 4 bases, with 8 bases remaining between them. CDR1 and CDR2 (germline): SEHNR, FQNEAQ (reference sequence). The CDR3 extends over 14 amino acids. CDR3 coding DNA: TGTGCCAGCAGCTTAGTCAGCCTATACAATGAGCAGTTCTTC. It encodes CASSLVSLYNEQFF. Using reference TRBV7-9 and TRBJ2-1 for the parts outside the CDR3, the full variable domain is DTGVSQNPRHKITKRGQNVTFRCDPISEHNRLYWYRQTLGQGPEFLTYFQNEAQLEKSRLLSDRFSAERPKGSFSTLEIQRTEQGDSAMYLCASSLVSLYNEQFFGPGTRLTVL.

A few counts support this clonotype. V usage is TRBV19 and J usage is TRBJ1-3; D is undetermined. The CDR3 is 15 amino acids. The V end was cut by 5 bases, the J end by 1 base, with 12 bases between. The germline gives CDR1 LNHDA, CDR2 SQIVND (reference sequence). CDR3 loop: CASSPGVRSGNTIYF. CDR3 nucleotides: TGTGCCAGTAGTCCTGGGGTGCGGTCTGGAAACACCATATATTTT.

This clonotype was found many times. This chain connects TRBV27 to TRBJ1-5; possibly TRBD1 for D (6 bases). This CDR3 spans 15 amino acids. Trimming left V 1 base short and J 7 bases short, with 14 bases between. Germline V lookup: CDR1 MNHEY, CDR2 SMNVEV (reference sequence). The CDR3 sequence is CASSLWYRVDQPQHF. Here the CDR3 DNA reads TGTGCCAGCAGTTTATGGTACAGGGTGGACCAGCCCCAGCATTTT.

This clonotype was detected ten times or more. This rearrangement joins TRBV7-2 to TRBJ2-7, with D unresolved. The CDR3 extends over 14 amino acids. CDR1 SGHTA and CDR2 FQGNSA come from the germline V gene. Trimming stripped 2 bases from V and 3 bases from J, with 11 bases between. CDR3 sequence reads: CASSLMVPYYEQYF. As DNA, the CDR3 is TGTGCCAGCAGCTTAATGGTACCATACTACGAGCAGTACTTC.

This clonotype occurred many times. This chain joins TRBV7-2 and TRBJ2-3; 9 positions match TRBD2. Germline V gives CDR1 SGHTA, CDR2 FQGNSA. V was pared by 5 bases and J by 6 bases, with 12 bases of the junction left unmatched. The CDR3 has 16 residues. The CDR3 region is CASSGSQRGVGDTQYF. CDR3 nucleotides: TGTGCCAGCAGCGGAAGTCAGCGGGGGGTGGGTGATACGCAGTATTTT.

The table lists this clonotype with many counts. The genes are TRBV5-5 and TRBJ2-2; a weak D match, TRBD2 (7 bases). CDR1 and CDR2 from the germline V gene are SGHKS and YYEKEE (reference sequence). Trimming removed 4 bases from V and 5 bases from J, with 18 bases in between. CDR3 length: 16 residues. CDR3 residues: CASSLPPGGRTGELFF. The CDR3 nucleotides are TGTGCCAGCAGCCTACCCCCCGGGGGGCGAACCGGGGAGCTGTTTTTT.

This sequence joins TRBV4-1 and TRBJ2-5; 8 nucleotides match TRBD2. The CDR3 has 16 amino acids. Per the germline V gene, CDR1 is MGHRA and CDR2 is YSYEKL. V lost 5 bases and J lost 5; bases outside the gene matches: 13. CDR3 DNA: TGCGCCAGCAGCAAGGATGCCGGGGGGGCCCTTGAGACCCAGTACTTC. As protein: CASSKDAGGALETQYF.

This clonotype has a count of ten or more. The rearrangement links TRBV12-3 or TRBV12-4 to TRBJ1-5; 8 bases align to TRBD1. This CDR3 region has 15 residues. J lost 5 bases, V lost 5 bases, and 8 bases had no gene match. The CDR3 protein is CASSHDRGGHQPQHF. The CDR3 region has the DNA TGTGCCAGCAGTCATGACAGGGGAGGCCATCAGCCCCAGCATTTT.

The chain combines TRBV19 with TRBJ2-1, with 15 bases fitting TRBD2. Trimming removed 7 bases from V and 1 base from J; junction bases left unmatched: 5. The CDR3 length is 17 residues. CDR1 is LNHDA, CDR2 SQIVND, per germline (reference sequence). This chain's CDR3 is CASKGLAGGRSYNEQFF. The CDR3, as DNA: TGTGCCAGTAAAGGACTAGCGGGGGGGAGGTCCTACAATGAGCAGTTCTTC.